These 28 T cell receptor beta chains were all obtained from the same sample, sequenced in a study of blood T cell repertoires in COVID-19. Some clones are missing from TCRdb's copy, which holds only in-frame ones; the method was immunoSEQ multiplex PCR. There are 300,000 to 450,000 clones in the sample; roughly 86% occur only once, and approximately 1.3% lies in the top ten. The sequenced material came from PBMCs or T cells enriched from blood (not recorded which). These receptors all come from a man aged 25 to 40 who had recovered from COVID-19.

This clone was seen only once. The chain carries TRBV15 and TRBJ1-1; D is undetermined. The CDR3 is 11 residues long. The germline V gene encodes CDR1 LNHNV and CDR2 YYDKDF (reference sequence). Trimming took off 3 bases at V and 4 bases at J, with 3 bases between the two ends. The CDR3 protein is CATSSLTEAFF. DNA of the CDR3: TGTGCCACCAGCAGTCTCACTGAAGCTTTCTTT.

This clone came up a few times. This chain connects TRBV4-3 to TRBJ1-4; perhaps TRBD1 as D (6 bases). Looked up from germline, CDR1 is LGHNA and CDR2 is YSLEER. CDR3 length equals 13 residues. Trimming stripped 2 bases from V and 5 bases from J, with 6 bases between. For the CDR3, the DNA is TGCGCCAGCAGCCAACAGGGGAATGAAAAACTGTTTTTT. Residues: CASSQQGNEKLFF.

The chain recombines TRBV29-1 with TRBJ2-3; D is ambiguous. This CDR3 has 12 amino acids. Looked up from germline, CDR1 is SQVTM and CDR2 is ANQGSEA. With 3 bases removed from V and 0 bases from J, the gap between germline ends came to 4 bases. CDR3 DNA: TGCAGCGTTGACACTAGCACAGATACGCAGTATTTT. It codes for CSVDTSTDTQYF.

As for this clone: This sample includes further DNA sequences coding for the same CDR3. The chain uses TRBV5-1 and TRBJ1-2; TRBD1 aligns across 7 bases. From germline, CDR1 is SGHRS and CDR2 YFSETQ. The length of the CDR3 is 14 residues. J was trimmed by 5 bases and V by 0 bases; bases with no gene match: 4. The CDR3, as DNA: TGCGCCAGCAGCTTGGGACAGGGCATTTATGGCTACACCTTC. Protein: CASSLGQGIYGYTF. The full variable domain, rest sourced from reference TRBV5-1 and TRBJ1-2, is KAGVTQTPRYLIKTRGQQVTLSCSPISGHRSVSWYQQTPGQGLQFLFEYFSETQRNKGNFPGRFSGRQFSNSRSEMNVSTLELGDSALYLCASSLGQGIYGYTFGSGTRLTVV.

V usage is TRBV7-8 and J usage is TRBJ1-2; the D gene is possibly TRBD1 (5 bases). The CDR3 loop spans 15 amino acids. The V and J ends lost 1 base and 3 bases respectively, with 12 bases between them. The germline V gene has CDR1 SGHVS and CDR2 FQNEAQ. CDR3 loop: CASSLVGREDYGYTF. The CDR3, as DNA: TGTGCCAGCAGCTTAGTGGGCAGGGAGGACTATGGCTACACCTTC.

The chain has TRBV13 and TRBJ2-7; D ambiguous. CDR1 is PRHDT, CDR2 FYEKMQ, per germline (reference sequence). V lost 4 bases, J lost 6 bases, and 10 bases lay in between. The CDR3 is 12 amino acids. CDR3 region: CASSSLNFEQYF. For the CDR3, the DNA is TGTGCCAGCAGCTCCCTAAATTTCGAGCAGTACTTC.

The gene calls are TRBV28 and TRBJ1-3, with a weak D call TRBD1 (6 bases). The V end lost 5 bases, the J end lost 0 bases, and 11 bases lay between the germline ends. The CDR3 extends over 15 amino acids. Germline CDR1 reads MDHEN; CDR2 reads SYDVKM. CDR3 protein: CASSPTGHSGNTIYF. The CDR3 DNA sequence: TGTGCCAGCAGTCCGACAGGCCACTCTGGAAACACCATATATTTT.

The rearrangement joins TRBV20-1 to TRBJ1-5; D unclear. Trimming took 3 bases from V and 5 from J, leaving 11 bases between them. Germline lookup yields CDR1 DFQATT and CDR2 SNEGSKA (reference sequence). The length of the CDR3 is 13 residues. The CDR3: CSASGTVHQPQHF. In DNA form, the CDR3 reads TGCAGTGCTAGTGGTACAGTGCATCAGCCCCAGCATTTT.

This chain joins TRBV6-5 and TRBJ1-2, with a possible D match to TRBD1 (5 bases). This CDR3 is built from 14 residues. Germline V CDR1 and CDR2: MNHEY, SVGAGI. The V end lost 11 bases, the J end lost 8 bases, and 24 bases lay between the germline ends. The CDR3 protein is CAAWGGSSVWGYTF. CDR3 in DNA: TGTGCCGCCTGGGGGGGGAGTTCGGTATGGGGCTACACCTTC.

The chain employs TRBV19 and TRBJ2-7; D may be TRBD2 (6 bases). The CDR3 sequence is 14 residues long. CDR1 and CDR2 (germline): LNHDA, SQIVND (reference sequence). With 6 bases removed from V and 0 bases from J, the gap between germline ends came to 12 bases. The CDR3 nucleotides are TGTGCCAGTAGACCTACCGGGAGCTCCTACGAGCAGTACTTC. It codes for CASRPTGSSYEQYF.

The V and J genes are TRBV30 and TRBJ2-2; 10 bases are a match to TRBD1. The CDR3 length is 17 residues. The V gene end was trimmed by 2 bases and the J gene end by 4 bases; junction bases not matched to a gene: 10. CDR1 GTSNPN and CDR2 SVGIG come from the germline V gene (reference sequence). The CDR3 sequence: CAWSSGVGTGVTGELFF. In nucleotides, the CDR3 is TGTGCCTGGAGTTCCGGGGTGGGGACAGGGGTCACCGGGGAGCTGTTTTTT.

The genes are TRBV18 and TRBJ2-2; D ambiguous. Germline-derived CDR1 and CDR2 are KGHSH and LQKENI. This CDR3 region has 14 residues. The germline V and J ends were trimmed by 8 bases and 6 bases, with 16 bases remaining between them. This CDR3 is CASALGPRAGELFF. The DNA of the CDR3 is TGTGCCAGCGCACTGGGCCCCCGTGCCGGGGAGCTGTTTTTT.

This chain connects TRBV10-3 to TRBJ1-2; D may be TRBD1 (6 bases). V gave up 4 bases and J gave up 13 bases, with 13 bases separating them. CDR1 and CDR2 from the germline V gene are ENHRY and SYGVKD. The CDR3 is 11 amino acids. DNA of the CDR3: TGTGCCATCAGTGCCACGGACAGTACCACCTTC. This codes for CAISATDSTTF.

This clone was picked up a small number of times. The chain joins TRBV5-1 to TRBJ1-3; D is ambiguous. V lost 0 bases and J 0 bases, leaving 10 bases between the germline ends. This CDR3 has 16 amino acids. Germline CDR1 SGHRS, CDR2 YFSETQ. CDR3 region: CASSLEAGYSGNTIYF. CDR3 sequence (DNA): TGCGCCAGCAGCTTGGAGGCGGGATACTCTGGAAACACCATATATTTT. Using reference TRBV5-1 and TRBJ1-3 for the parts outside the CDR3, the full variable domain is KAGVTQTPRYLIKTRGQQVTLSCSPISGHRSVSWYQQTPGQGLQFLFEYFSETQRNKGNFPGRFSGRQFSNSRSEMNVSTLELGDSALYLCASSLEAGYSGNTIYFGEGSWLTVV.

This chain joins TRBV2 and TRBJ2-7; TRBD1 agrees at 8 bases. Trimming cost V 5 bases and J 2 bases; bases outside gene matches: 14. The CDR3 runs 17 residues. Germline CDR1 SNHLY, CDR2 FYNNEI. CDR3 amino acids: CASSFNPGTGLTYEQYF. Written as DNA, the CDR3 is TGTGCCAGCAGTTTTAATCCCGGGACAGGCCTCACCTACGAGCAGTACTTC.

The CDR3 loop reads CASSRLAGASTDTQYF. In DNA, the CDR3 is TGTGCCAGCAGCCGATTAGCGGGGGCGAGCACAGATACGCAGTATTTT. V is TRBV3-1 (or the pseudogene TRBV3-2) and J is TRBJ2-3; TRBD2 agrees at 9 bases. The CDR3 contains 16 residues. V lost 4 bases, J lost 0 bases, and 5 bases stayed unmatched. CDR1 is LGHDT, CDR2 YNNKEL, per germline (reference sequence).

This clone was counted only a few times. This rearrangement joins TRBV18 to TRBJ1-5; 7 bases agree with TRBD1. This CDR3 comprises 15 residues. The V segment lost 3 bases and the J segment 3 bases; nucleotides outside the gene matches: 5. The germline gives CDR1 KGHSH, CDR2 LQKENI. CDR3 nucleotides: TGTGCCAGCTCACCCCAGGGGGGCTCCAATCAGCCCCAGCATTTT. Protein sequence: CASSPQGGSNQPQHF. The full variable domain, completed using reference TRBV18 and TRBJ1-5, is NAGVMQNPRHLVRRRGQEARLRCSPMKGHSHVYWYRQLPEEGLKFMVYLQKENIIDESGMPKERFSAEFPKEGPSILRIQQVVRGDSAAYFCASSPQGGSNQPQHFGDGTRLSIL.

The CDR3 reads CASSTGQGSTEAFF. CDR3 coding DNA: TGTGCCAGTAGTACCGGACAGGGGAGCACTGAAGCTTTCTTT. This chain joins TRBV19 and TRBJ1-1; 9 bases agree with TRBD1. Looked up from germline, CDR1 is LNHDA and CDR2 is SQIVND (reference sequence). V trimming: 4 bases; J trimming: 4 bases; junction bases outside the gene matches: 4. The CDR3 has 14 residues. Based on the CDR3 plus reference TRBV19 and TRBJ1-1, the full variable domain is DGGITQSPKYLFRKEGQNVTLSCEQNLNHDAMYWYRQDPGQGLRLIYYSQIVNDFQKGDIAEGYSVSREKKESFPLTVTSAQKNPTAFYLCASSTGQGSTEAFFGQGTRLTVV.

This chain connects TRBV10-1 to TRBJ2-3; D is possibly TRBD2 (6 bases). With 4 bases removed from V and 7 bases from J, the gap between germline ends came to 21 bases. The CDR3 extends over 16 amino acids. Germline values: CDR1 WNHNN, CDR2 SYGVQD (reference sequence). CDR3 sequence reads: CASSAYLGTGTHTQYF. DNA for the CDR3: TGCGCCAGCAGTGCGTATTTAGGGACTGGCACGCATACGCAGTATTTT.

As to this clone: In the same sample, other DNA sequences code for this CDR3. The V and J genes are TRBV6-4 and TRBJ1-5, with unresolved D. V dropped 6 bases and J dropped 1 base, with 7 bases sitting between them. The CDR3 runs to 13 residues. The germline V gene has CDR1 MRHNA and CDR2 SNTAGT. CDR3 coding DNA: TGTGCCAGCAGCCGGGAAAGCAATCAGCCCCAGCATTTT. Its translation: CASSRESNQPQHF.

This sequence joins TRBV6-5 and TRBJ2-5, with TRBD1 matching over 8 bases. V trimming: 7 bases; J trimming: 4 bases; junction bases outside the gene matches: 8. CDR1 and CDR2 (germline): MNHEY, SVGAGI. The CDR3 is made up of 14 amino acids. The DNA for the CDR3 is TGTGCCAGCAAAGTGACAGGGGATAGAGAGACCCAGTACTTC. It encodes CASKVTGDRETQYF.

This clone is a singleton in its sample. This sequence joins TRBV10-3 and TRBJ2-7, with D tentatively TRBD1 (5 bases). Germline lookup yields CDR1 ENHRY and CDR2 SYGVKD. The CDR3 is 13 amino acids. V was pared by 4 bases and J by 2 bases, with 9 bases between. Here the CDR3 reads CAISGLGAYEQYF. CDR3 bases: TGTGCCATCAGTGGGTTAGGGGCCTACGAGCAGTACTTC.

This chain uses TRBV4-1 with TRBJ1-6; no definite D call. The V gene's germline CDR1 is MGHRA and CDR2 YSYEKL. The CDR3 spans 17 residues. V was cut by 1 base and J by 14 bases, with 24 bases left in between. In nucleotides, the CDR3 is TGCGCCAGCAGCCAAGTTATTGACACCGGGGTATTGAGGGCCCTCCACTTT. It translates to CASSQVIDTGVLRALHF.

J is TRBJ1-1 and V is TRBV3-1 (or the pseudogene TRBV3-2); D unresolved. The CDR3 length is 14 residues. Trimming took 0 bases from V and 8 from J, leaving 13 bases between them. CDR1 and CDR2 from the germline V gene are LGHDT and YNNKEL (reference sequence). CDR3 loop: CASSQEGLANEAFF. The CDR3, as DNA: TGTGCCAGCAGCCAAGAAGGACTAGCTAACGAAGCTTTCTTT.

The V and J genes are TRBV19 and TRBJ1-4; unclear D gene. The CDR3 is 10 residues long. Germline loops: CDR1 LNHDA, CDR2 SQIVND (reference sequence). The CDR3 sequence: CATLREKLFF. The CDR3, as DNA: TGTGCTACGTTGCGGGAAAAACTGTTTTTT.

V usage is TRBV19 and J usage is TRBJ1-1; D remains unclear. Trimming shortened V by 6 bases and J by 1 base, and 12 bases separated the two germline ends. This CDR3 has 14 amino acids. Germline CDR1 LNHDA, CDR2 SQIVND (reference sequence). The CDR3 is CASSLVATNTEAFF. CDR3 DNA: TGTGCCAGTAGCCTGGTGGCCACGAACACTGAAGCTTTCTTT. The full variable domain, completed using reference TRBV19 and TRBJ1-1, is DGGITQSPKYLFRKEGQNVTLSCEQNLNHDAMYWYRQDPGQGLRLIYYSQIVNDFQKGDIAEGYSVSREKKESFPLTVTSAQKNPTAFYLCASSLVATNTEAFFGQGTRLTVV.

The chain carries TRBV6-1 and TRBJ1-1, with no clear D. Germline-derived CDR1 and CDR2 are MNHNS and SASEGT. This CDR3 has 13 amino acids. Trimming removed 0 bases at V and 7 bases at J, with 9 bases between. CDR3 sequence: CASSEALRGEAFF. CDR3 in DNA: TGTGCCAGCAGTGAAGCGCTTCGGGGTGAAGCTTTCTTT.

The chain uses TRBV5-1 and TRBJ1-1; TRBD1 matches at 7 bases. Germline-derived CDR1 and CDR2 are SGHRS and YFSETQ. J lost 6 bases, V lost 3 bases, and 2 bases had no gene match. CDR3 length: 12 residues. The CDR3 DNA reads as TGCGCCAGCAGCTCCAGGGGGGCTGAAGCTTTCTTT. As protein: CASSSRGAEAFF.